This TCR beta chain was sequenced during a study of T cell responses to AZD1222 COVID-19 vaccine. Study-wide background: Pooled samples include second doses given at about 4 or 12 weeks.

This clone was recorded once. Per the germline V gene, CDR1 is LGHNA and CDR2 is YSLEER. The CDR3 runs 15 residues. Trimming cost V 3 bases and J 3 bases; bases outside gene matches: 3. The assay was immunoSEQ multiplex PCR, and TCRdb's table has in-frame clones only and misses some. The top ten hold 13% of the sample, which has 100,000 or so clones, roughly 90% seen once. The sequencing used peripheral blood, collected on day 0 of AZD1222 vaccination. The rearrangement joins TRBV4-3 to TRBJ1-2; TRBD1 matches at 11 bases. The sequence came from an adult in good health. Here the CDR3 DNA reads TGCGCCAGCAGCCATGGACAGGGGGCCGACTATGGCTACACCTTC. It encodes CASSHGQGADYGYTF.